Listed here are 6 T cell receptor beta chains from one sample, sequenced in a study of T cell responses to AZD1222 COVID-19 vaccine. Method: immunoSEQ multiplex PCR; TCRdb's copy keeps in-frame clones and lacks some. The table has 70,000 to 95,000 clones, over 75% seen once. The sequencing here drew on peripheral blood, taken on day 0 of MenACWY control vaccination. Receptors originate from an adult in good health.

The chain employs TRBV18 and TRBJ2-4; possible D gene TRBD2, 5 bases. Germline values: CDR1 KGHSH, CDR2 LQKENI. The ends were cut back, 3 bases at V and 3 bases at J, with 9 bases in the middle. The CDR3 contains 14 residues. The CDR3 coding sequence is TGTGCCAGCTCACCCACTAGAGTCAAAAACATTCAGTACTTC. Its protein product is CASSPTRVKNIQYF.

CDR3 sequence reads: CASRTAGELFF. The CDR3 bases are TGTGCCAGTAGAACGGCCGGGGAGCTGTTTTTT. The rearrangement links TRBV19 to TRBJ2-2, with unresolved D. The V end lost 6 bases, the J end lost 6 bases, and 5 bases lay between the germline ends. Germline CDR1 reads LNHDA; CDR2 reads SQIVND (reference sequence). This CDR3 contains 11 residues.

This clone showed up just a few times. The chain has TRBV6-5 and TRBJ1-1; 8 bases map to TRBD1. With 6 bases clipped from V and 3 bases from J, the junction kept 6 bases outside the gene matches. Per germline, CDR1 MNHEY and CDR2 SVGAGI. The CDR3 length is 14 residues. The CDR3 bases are TGTGCCAGCAGAACGACAGGGGAGTACACTGAAGCTTTCTTT. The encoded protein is CASRTTGEYTEAFF.

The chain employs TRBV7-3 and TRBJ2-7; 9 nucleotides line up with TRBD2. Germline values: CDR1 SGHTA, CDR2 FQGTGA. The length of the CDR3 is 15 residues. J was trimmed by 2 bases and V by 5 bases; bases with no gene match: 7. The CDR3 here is CASSVTSGPTYEQYF. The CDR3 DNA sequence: TGTGCCAGCAGCGTGACTAGCGGCCCTACCTACGAGCAGTACTTC.

This chain's CDR3 is CASSSAISYEQYF. DNA of the CDR3: TGTGCCAGCAGTTCCGCAATCTCCTACGAGCAGTACTTC. The V and J genes are TRBV28 and TRBJ2-7; D uncertain. CDR3 length equals 13 residues. In germline, CDR1 is MDHEN, CDR2 SYDVKM. V dropped 4 bases and J dropped 0 bases, with 7 bases sitting between them.

As DNA, the CDR3 is TGTGCCAGCAGTAGTGGACACGAGCGACCAACCGGGGAGCTGTTTTTT. It encodes CASSSGHERPTGELFF. The rearrangement links TRBV25-1 to TRBJ2-2; D may be TRBD1 (5 bases). Germline CDR1 MGHDK, CDR2 SYGVNS. V lost 5 bases and J lost 5, with 18 bases in between. The CDR3 is made up of 16 amino acids.